These 21 T cell receptor beta chains originate from one sample sequenced in a study of blood T cell repertoires in COVID-19. Assay: immunoSEQ multiplex PCR; the TCRdb copy retains only in-frame clones and omits some. The profile covers fewer than 90,000 clones, with approximately 80% appearing a single time and approximately 51% taken by the ten largest. Sequenced sample: peripheral blood. These receptors came from a human donor in a cohort sampled during active COVID-19.

This chain links TRBV6-6 with TRBJ2-3, with no clear D. The germline CDR1 and CDR2 sequences are MNHNY and SVGAGI (reference sequence). Trimming cost V 7 bases and J 6 bases, with 17 bases left between them. The length of the CDR3 is 14 residues. The CDR3 DNA reads TGTGCCAGCACTAAAACTTCCACGCTTGATACGCAGTATTTT. Translation gives CASTKTSTLDTQYF.

The chain is built from TRBV29-1 and TRBJ2-3; the D gene is possibly TRBD2 (6 bases). Germline CDR1 and CDR2: SQVTM and ANQGSEA. The CDR3 length is 15 residues. V lost 8 bases, J lost 0 bases, and 18 bases lay in between. This chain's CDR3 is CSSSTRGSSTDTQYF. The CDR3 DNA is TGCAGCTCGAGTACTCGGGGGTCTAGCACAGATACGCAGTATTTT.

This clone was detected only once. The V gene is TRBV11-2, the J gene TRBJ2-5; D possibly corresponds to TRBD1 (5 bases). CDR1 and CDR2 from the germline V gene are SGHAT and FQNNGV. V was trimmed by 0 bases and J by 7 bases, leaving 9 bases between them. The CDR3 covers 13 residues. This CDR3 reads CASSLDPQGTQYF. Written as DNA, the CDR3 is TGTGCCAGCAGCTTAGACCCCCAGGGGACCCAGTACTTC.

The chain employs TRBV27 and TRBJ2-2; TRBD2 matches 7 bases. Germline CDR1 and CDR2: MNHEY and SMNVEV (reference sequence). The ends lost 2 bases at V and 7 bases at J; junction bases unmatched: 16. This CDR3 region has 18 residues. CDR3 DNA sequence: TGTGCCAGCAGTTTAAAGTCCTTACCCGCGGGAGCTGTCGGGGAGCTGTTTTTT. Residues: CASSLKSLPAGAVGELFF.

This rearrangement joins TRBV6-6 to TRBJ2-5; 9 nucleotides align to TRBD1. CDR1 and CDR2 from the germline V gene are MNHNY and SVGAGI (reference sequence). The junction had 7 bases not matched to a gene; V was cut back by 6 bases and J by 5 bases. CDR3 length: 14 amino acids. The CDR3 DNA reads as TGTGCCAGCAGACCACAGGGGGCGGGGGAGACCCAGTACTTC. It is translated as CASRPQGAGETQYF.

The V call is TRBV28, the J call TRBJ1-5; 7 bases agree with TRBD1. Germline V lookup: CDR1 MDHEN, CDR2 SYDVKM. J was trimmed by 2 bases and V by 6 bases; bases with no gene match: 7. This CDR3 comprises 15 residues. In DNA, the CDR3 is TGTGCCAGCAGCCTCAGGGACAGCGGCAATCAGCCCCAGCATTTT. Encoded protein: CASSLRDSGNQPQHF. The full variable domain, completed using reference TRBV28 and TRBJ1-5, is DVKVTQSSRYLVKRTGEKVFLECVQDMDHENMFWYRQDPGLGLRLIYFSYDVKMKEKGDIPEGYSVSREKKERFSLILESASTNQTSMYLCASSLRDSGNQPQHFGDGTRLSIL.

A single count supports this clone. V and J are TRBV4-3 and TRBJ2-1; 10 nucleotides match TRBD2. The V segment lost 3 bases and the J segment 9 bases; nucleotides outside the gene matches: 11. CDR1 is LGHNA and CDR2 is YSLEER in the germline V gene. The CDR3 runs to 16 residues. CDR3 residues: CASSQALAGVKGEQFF. In nucleotides, the CDR3 is TGCGCCAGCAGCCAGGCGCTAGCGGGAGTGAAAGGTGAGCAGTTCTTC.

The gene calls are TRBV30 and TRBJ2-7; perhaps TRBD1 as D (6 bases). CDR1 is GTSNPN, CDR2 SVGIG, per germline (reference sequence). The V gene lost 6 bases and the J gene lost 3 bases, with 15 bases spanning the gap. The CDR3 runs to 13 residues. CDR3 loop: CACLRDTLYEQYF. CDR3 DNA: TGTGCCTGCCTACGGGACACCCTCTACGAGCAGTACTTC.

This clone occurred once. V gene TRBV7-3 combines with J gene TRBJ2-1, with TRBD2 identical over 13 bases. Trimming removed 5 bases from V and 0 bases from J; junction bases left unmatched: 13. CDR1 SGHTA and CDR2 FQGTGA come from the germline V gene. This CDR3 spans 20 amino acids. The CDR3 region has the DNA TGTGCCAGCAGCCCCCGGACTAGCGGGAGTCTCCCTAGCTCCTACAATGAGCAGTTCTTC. Amino acids: CASSPRTSGSLPSSYNEQFF. The variable domain in full, completed from reference TRBV7-3 and TRBJ2-1, reads GAGVSQTPSNKVTEKGKYVELRCDPISGHTALYWYRQSLGQGPEFLIYFQGTGAADDSGLPNDRFFAVRPEGSVSTLKIQRTERGDSAVYLCASSPRTSGSLPSSYNEQFFGPGTRLTVL.

CDR3 sequence reads: CASRGAVAGELFF. CDR3 coding DNA: TGTGCCAGTAGGGGGGCAGTCGCCGGGGAGCTGTTTTTT. The V and J genes are TRBV19 and TRBJ2-2; D is possibly TRBD1 (6 bases). The CDR3 is made up of 13 amino acids. CDR1 is LNHDA and CDR2 is SQIVND in the germline V gene (reference sequence). V was pared by 6 bases and J by 6 bases, with 11 bases between.

This clone showed up just a few times. The rearrangement uses TRBV19 and TRBJ2-1; 11 bases match TRBD2. The ends lost 6 bases at V and 8 bases at J; junction bases unmatched: 9. CDR3 length equals 15 residues. CDR1 is LNHDA and CDR2 is SQIVND in the germline V gene (reference sequence). The CDR3 spells CASRPTSGRKDEQFF. The CDR3 coding sequence is TGTGCCAGTAGACCCACTAGCGGGAGAAAGGATGAGCAGTTCTTC.

The chain recombines TRBV29-1 with TRBJ2-1, with 9 nucleotides matching TRBD1. Germline assignment: CDR1 SQVTM and CDR2 ANQGSEA. J gave up 8 bases and V 3 bases, and 11 bases lay outside the gene matches. This CDR3 is built from 15 residues. The CDR3 region is CSVDSGTGFVDEQFF. CDR3 coding DNA: TGCAGCGTTGACTCCGGGACAGGGTTCGTCGATGAGCAGTTCTTC.

The V call is TRBV4-3, the J call TRBJ2-3, with a tentative D call TRBD1 (5 bases). The CDR3 extends over 15 amino acids. Deletions cut 0 bases from V and 2 bases from J, with 9 bases between. CDR1 and CDR2 from the germline V gene are LGHNA and YSLEER. CDR3 sequence (DNA): TGCGCCAGCAGCCAAGACGACAGACTCACAGATACGCAGTATTTT. It codes for CASSQDDRLTDTQYF.

This clone appeared a single time. The V call is TRBV18, the J call TRBJ1-6; D ambiguous. This CDR3 contains 14 residues. Trimming took 6 bases from V and 7 from J, leaving 13 bases between them. Looked up from germline, CDR1 is KGHSH and CDR2 is LQKENI. The CDR3 sequence is CASSPGGINSPLHF. CDR3 bases: TGTGCCAGCTCCCCCGGAGGCATCAATTCACCCCTCCACTTT.

The chain links TRBV7-9 to TRBJ2-7, with D possibly TRBD1 on 6 matching bases. The V gene's germline CDR1 is SEHNR and CDR2 FQNEAQ (reference sequence). CDR3 length equals 14 residues. Trimming removed 3 bases from V and 0 bases from J, with 9 bases in between. The CDR3 loop reads CASSFGQYSYEQYF. CDR3 bases: TGTGCCAGCAGCTTTGGACAGTACTCCTACGAGCAGTACTTC.

The chain is built from TRBV5-4 and TRBJ2-7, with TRBD1 identical over 7 bases. The trim removed 4 bases at V and 5 bases at J, leaving 9 bases unmatched. The germline gives CDR1 SGHNT, CDR2 YYREEE (reference sequence). There are 14 residues in the CDR3. CDR3 DNA: TGTGCCAGCAGCCCCGGACAGGTGTCGCACGAGCAGTACTTC. Translating gives CASSPGQVSHEQYF.

The V call is TRBV7-2, the J call TRBJ2-2; TRBD2 is a possible D gene (5 bases). The CDR3 is 14 amino acids. CDR1 is SGHTA, CDR2 FQGNSA, per germline. The germline V and J ends were trimmed by 5 bases and 5 bases, with 12 bases remaining between them. CDR3 loop: CASSKEGLTGELFF. DNA of the CDR3: TGTGCCAGCAGCAAAGAGGGATTGACCGGGGAGCTGTTTTTT.

The chain joins TRBV28 to TRBJ2-5; 8 bases align to TRBD1. The germline V gene encodes CDR1 MDHEN and CDR2 SYDVKM. V dropped 6 bases and J dropped 5; count of bases not matched to a gene: 11. The CDR3 sequence is 15 residues long. The CDR3 DNA is TGTGCCAGCAGGGTTCCCGGGACAGGAGGGGAGACCCAGTACTTC. Translation gives CASRVPGTGGETQYF.

This chain links TRBV14 with TRBJ2-1; D may be TRBD2 (5 bases). This CDR3 spans 17 amino acids. V was shortened by 0 bases and J by 7 bases, with 19 bases between the two germline ends. From germline, CDR1 is SGHDN and CDR2 FVKESK. Here the CDR3 reads CASSQDMSIGRRNEQFF. The DNA of the CDR3 is TGTGCCAGCAGCCAAGACATGTCCATAGGGAGACGAAATGAGCAGTTCTTC.

The chain combines TRBV9 with TRBJ2-2; 11 bases match TRBD2. Germline V gives CDR1 SGDLS, CDR2 YYNGEE. Unmatched junction bases numbered 8, after V lost 5 bases and J lost 8 bases. The CDR3 spans 15 residues. Written as DNA, the CDR3 is TGTGCCAGCAGTGCAACTAGCGGGAGTATGGGGGAGCTGTTTTTT. This sequence encodes CASSATSGSMGELFF.

The rearrangement links TRBV4-1 to TRBJ2-1, with D possibly matching TRBD2 (6 bases). Germline values: CDR1 MGHRA, CDR2 YSYEKL. CDR3 length: 19 amino acids. The ends were cut back, 1 base at V and 9 bases at J, with 28 bases in the middle. The CDR3 protein is CASSQGGFGTSGDGSEQFF. Written as DNA, the CDR3 is TGCGCCAGCAGCCAAGGAGGGTTCGGGACTTCAGGTGATGGCTCTGAGCAGTTCTTC.